The entry below gives a single T cell receptor beta chain sequence along with its context. This record belongs to a study of blood T cell repertoires in COVID-19. Study-wide background: Acute and convalescent COVID-19 samples came from the United States, Italy and Spain. T cells, B-cell-depleted T cells, or PBMCs provided the cDNA or gDNA that served as material.

In the original processing: The authors estimated nucleated cell counts from reference gene primer amplification. The data were produced by immunoSEQ multiplex PCR, yet TCRdb's version contains in-frame clones alone and is incomplete. The V and J calls and the clone size are those of that table, but D and trimming were determined from the DNA. The data contain around 130,000 clones, roughly 83% of them singletons. The receptor was derived from a man aged 55 to 70 with acute or convalescent COVID-19. The sequenced sample was peripheral blood.

Here the CDR3 DNA reads TGCGCCAGCAGCCTTCTCCCGACAGGGCAGGAGGGCTACACCTTC. This gives the protein CASSLLPTGQEGYTF. The chain uses TRBV5-1 and TRBJ1-2; 7 bases align to TRBD1. V lost 4 bases, J lost 8 bases, and 14 bases stayed unmatched. CDR3 length: 15 residues. The germline gives CDR1 SGHRS, CDR2 YFSETQ. Full variable domain (remainder filled in from reference TRBV5-1 and TRBJ1-2): KAGVTQTPRYLIKTRGQQVTLSCSPISGHRSVSWYQQTPGQGLQFLFEYFSETQRNKGNFPGRFSGRQFSNSRSEMNVSTLELGDSALYLCASSLLPTGQEGYTFGSGTRLTVV.